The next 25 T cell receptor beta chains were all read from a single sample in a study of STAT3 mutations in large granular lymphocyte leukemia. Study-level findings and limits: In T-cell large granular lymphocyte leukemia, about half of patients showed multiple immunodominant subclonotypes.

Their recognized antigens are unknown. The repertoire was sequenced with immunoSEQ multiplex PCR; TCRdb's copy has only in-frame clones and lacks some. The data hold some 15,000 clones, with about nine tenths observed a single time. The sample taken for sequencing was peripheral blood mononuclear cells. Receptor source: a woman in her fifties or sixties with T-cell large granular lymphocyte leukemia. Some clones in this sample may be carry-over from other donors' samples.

In DNA form, the CDR3 reads TGTGCCAGCTCACCACCTGGGACCGCAACGAATGATTCACCCCTCCACTTT. This codes for CASSPPGTATNDSPLHF. J is TRBJ1-6 and V is TRBV18, with D maybe TRBD1 (5 bases). The germline gives CDR1 KGHSH, CDR2 LQKENI. V was pared by 0 bases and J by 8 bases, with 17 bases between. The CDR3 extends over 17 amino acids. The variable domain in full, with the rest retrieved from reference TRBV18 and TRBJ1-6, is NAGVMQNPRHLVRRRGQEARLRCSPMKGHSHVYWYRQLPEEGLKFMVYLQKENIIDESGMPKERFSAEFPKEGPSILRIQQVVRGDSAAYFCASSPPGTATNDSPLHFGNGTRLTVT.

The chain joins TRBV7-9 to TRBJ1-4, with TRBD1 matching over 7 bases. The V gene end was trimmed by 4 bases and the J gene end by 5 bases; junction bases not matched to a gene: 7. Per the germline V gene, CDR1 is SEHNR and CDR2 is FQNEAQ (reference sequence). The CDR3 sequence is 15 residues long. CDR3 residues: CASSSSGTVNEKLFF. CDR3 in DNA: TGTGCCAGCAGCTCCTCCGGGACAGTAAATGAAAAACTGTTTTTT.

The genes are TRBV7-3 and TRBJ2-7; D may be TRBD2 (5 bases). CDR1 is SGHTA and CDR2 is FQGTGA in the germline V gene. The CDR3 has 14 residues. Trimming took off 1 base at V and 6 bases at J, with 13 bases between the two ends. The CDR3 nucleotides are TGTGCCAGCAGCTTAAATCCGAGCCGGGGCGAGCAGTACTTC. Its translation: CASSLNPSRGEQYF.

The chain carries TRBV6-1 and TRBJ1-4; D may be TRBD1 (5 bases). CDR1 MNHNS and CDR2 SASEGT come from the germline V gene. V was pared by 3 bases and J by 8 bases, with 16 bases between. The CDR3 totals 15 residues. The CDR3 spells CASSDGGFAWEKLFF. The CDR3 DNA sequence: TGTGCCAGCAGTGATGGGGGGTTTGCGTGGGAAAAACTGTTTTTT.

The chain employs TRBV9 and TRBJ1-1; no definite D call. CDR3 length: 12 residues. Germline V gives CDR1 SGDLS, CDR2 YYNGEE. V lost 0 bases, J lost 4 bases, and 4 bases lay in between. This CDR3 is CASSVDSTEAFF. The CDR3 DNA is TGTGCCAGCAGCGTAGACAGCACTGAAGCTTTCTTT.

In DNA form, the CDR3 reads TGTGCCAGCAGTCCCGGGTTTCAAGAGACCCAGTACTTC. Its translation is CASSPGFQETQYF. The chain uses TRBV27 and TRBJ2-5; no clear D. CDR1 and CDR2 (germline): MNHEY, SMNVEV (reference sequence). V was clipped by 5 bases and J by 2 bases, with 9 bases between them. This CDR3 is built from 13 residues.

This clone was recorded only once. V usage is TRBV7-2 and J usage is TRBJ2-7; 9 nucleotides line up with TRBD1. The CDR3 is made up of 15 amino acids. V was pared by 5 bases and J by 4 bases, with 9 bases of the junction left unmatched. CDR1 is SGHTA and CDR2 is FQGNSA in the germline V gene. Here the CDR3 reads CASSPGTGRGYEQYF. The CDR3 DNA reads TGTGCCAGCAGCCCCGGGACAGGGAGGGGGTACGAGCAGTACTTC.

CDR3 sequence reads: CAISAGDSNQPQHF. The DNA of the CDR3 is TGTGCCATCAGTGCCGGAGATAGCAATCAGCCCCAGCATTTT. The chain couples TRBV10-3 to TRBJ1-5; D ambiguous. The CDR3 consists of 14 residues. Trimming pared 4 bases from V and 0 bases from J, leaving 7 bases between. Germline V lookup: CDR1 ENHRY, CDR2 SYGVKD.

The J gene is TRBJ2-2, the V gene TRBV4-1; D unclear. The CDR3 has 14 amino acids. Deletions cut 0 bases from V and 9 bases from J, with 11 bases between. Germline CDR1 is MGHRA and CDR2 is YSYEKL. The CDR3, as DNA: TGCGCCAGCAGCCAAGAATTGGAACACCGGGAGCTGTTTTTT. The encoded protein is CASSQELEHRELFF.

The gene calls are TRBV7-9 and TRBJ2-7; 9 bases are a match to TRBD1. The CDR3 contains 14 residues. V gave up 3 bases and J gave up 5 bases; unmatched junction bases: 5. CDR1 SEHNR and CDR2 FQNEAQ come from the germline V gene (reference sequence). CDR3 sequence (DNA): TGTGCCAGCAGCTTGGACAGGGGAGTCCACGAGCAGTACTTC. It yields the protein CASSLDRGVHEQYF. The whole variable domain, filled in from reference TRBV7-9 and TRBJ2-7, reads DTGVSQNPRHKITKRGQNVTFRCDPISEHNRLYWYRQTLGQGPEFLTYFQNEAQLEKSRLLSDRFSAERPKGSFSTLEIQRTEQGDSAMYLCASSLDRGVHEQYFGPGTRLTVT.

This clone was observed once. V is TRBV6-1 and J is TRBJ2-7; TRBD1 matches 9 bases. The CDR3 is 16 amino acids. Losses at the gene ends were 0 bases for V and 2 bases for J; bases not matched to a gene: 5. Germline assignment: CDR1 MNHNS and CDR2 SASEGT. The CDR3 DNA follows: TGTGCCAGCAGTGAAGCGGGGACAGGGTTTCCCTACGAGCAGTACTTC. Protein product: CASSEAGTGFPYEQYF.

The DNA for the CDR3 is TGTGCCAGCACCCGGATACGGAATGAGCAGTTCTTC. Translating it yields CASTRIRNEQFF. The genes are TRBV5-6 and TRBJ2-1; no reliable D call. Germline CDR1 is SGHDT and CDR2 is YYEEEE. The CDR3 extends over 12 amino acids. The germline V and J ends were trimmed by 6 bases and 7 bases, with 11 bases remaining between them. Full variable domain (outside the CDR3, taken from reference TRBV5-6 and TRBJ2-1): DAGVTQSPTHLIKTRGQQVTLRCSPKSGHDTVSWYQQALGQGPQFIFQYYEEEERQRGNFPDRFSGHQFPNYSSELNVNALLLGDSALYLCASTRIRNEQFFGPGTRLTVL.

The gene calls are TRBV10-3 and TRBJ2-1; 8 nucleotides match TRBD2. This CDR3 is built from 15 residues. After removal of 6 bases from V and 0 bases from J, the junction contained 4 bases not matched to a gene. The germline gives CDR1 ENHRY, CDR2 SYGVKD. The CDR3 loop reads CAISSGTSSYNEQFF. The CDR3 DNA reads TGTGCCATCAGCTCCGGGACTAGCTCCTACAATGAGCAGTTCTTC.

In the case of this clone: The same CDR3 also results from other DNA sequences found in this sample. The CDR3, as DNA: TGTGCCAGCAGCTTAGAGGCCAACTATGGCTACACCTTC. This gives the protein CASSLEANYGYTF. V is TRBV7-9 and J is TRBJ1-2; unclear D gene. The CDR3 runs 13 residues. V lost 1 base to trimming and J lost 2 bases, with 5 bases between them. Germline V gene sequence: CDR1 SEHNR, CDR2 FQNEAQ (reference sequence).

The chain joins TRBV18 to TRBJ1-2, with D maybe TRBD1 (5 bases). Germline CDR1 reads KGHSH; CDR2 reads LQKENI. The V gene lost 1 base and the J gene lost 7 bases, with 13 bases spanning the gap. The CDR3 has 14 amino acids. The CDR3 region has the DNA TGTGCCAGCTCACCACAGTCAGGGTTCAGTGGCTACACCTTC. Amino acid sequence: CASSPQSGFSGYTF.

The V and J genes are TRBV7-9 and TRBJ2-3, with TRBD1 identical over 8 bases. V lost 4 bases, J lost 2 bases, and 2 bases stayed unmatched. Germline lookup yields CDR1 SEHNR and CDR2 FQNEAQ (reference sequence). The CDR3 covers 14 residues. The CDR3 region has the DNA TGTGCCAGCAGCTGGACAGGGAACACAGATACGCAGTATTTT. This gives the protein CASSWTGNTDTQYF. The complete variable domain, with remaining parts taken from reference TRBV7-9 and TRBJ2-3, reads DTGVSQNPRHKITKRGQNVTFRCDPISEHNRLYWYRQTLGQGPEFLTYFQNEAQLEKSRLLSDRFSAERPKGSFSTLEIQRTEQGDSAMYLCASSWTGNTDTQYFGPGTRLTVL.

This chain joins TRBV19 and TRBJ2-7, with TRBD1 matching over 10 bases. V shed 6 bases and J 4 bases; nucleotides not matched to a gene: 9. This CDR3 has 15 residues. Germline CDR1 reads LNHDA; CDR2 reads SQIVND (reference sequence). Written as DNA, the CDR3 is TGTGCCAGTAGCGGGCGGACAGGGGGGAGGTACGAGCAGTACTTC. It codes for CASSGRTGGRYEQYF.

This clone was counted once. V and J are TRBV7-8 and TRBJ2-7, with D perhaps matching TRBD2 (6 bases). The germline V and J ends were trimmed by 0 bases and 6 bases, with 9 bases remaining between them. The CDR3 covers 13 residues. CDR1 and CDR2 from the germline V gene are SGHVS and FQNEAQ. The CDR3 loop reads CASSLAGGTEQYF. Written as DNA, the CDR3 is TGTGCCAGCAGCTTAGCTGGGGGGACCGAGCAGTACTTC.

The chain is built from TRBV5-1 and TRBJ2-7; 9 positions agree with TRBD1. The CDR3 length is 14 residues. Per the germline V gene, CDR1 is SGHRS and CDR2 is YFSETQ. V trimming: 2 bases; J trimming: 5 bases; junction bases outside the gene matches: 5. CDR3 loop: CASSFAGTGNEQYF. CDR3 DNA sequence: TGCGCCAGCAGCTTCGCCGGGACAGGGAACGAGCAGTACTTC.

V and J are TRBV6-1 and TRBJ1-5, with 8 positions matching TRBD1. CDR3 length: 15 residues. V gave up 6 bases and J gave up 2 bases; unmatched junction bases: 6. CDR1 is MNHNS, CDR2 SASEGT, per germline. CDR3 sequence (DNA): TGTGCCAGCAGCTGGGGACAGGCACGCAATCAGCCCCAGCATTTT. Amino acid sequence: CASSWGQARNQPQHF.

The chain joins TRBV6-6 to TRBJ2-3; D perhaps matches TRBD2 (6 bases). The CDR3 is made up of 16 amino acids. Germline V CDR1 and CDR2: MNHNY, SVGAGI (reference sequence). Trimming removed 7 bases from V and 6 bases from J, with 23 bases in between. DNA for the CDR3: TGTGCCAGCACTGGTGGAGGGTCGGCTGGCATGGATACGCAGTATTTT. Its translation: CASTGGGSAGMDTQYF.

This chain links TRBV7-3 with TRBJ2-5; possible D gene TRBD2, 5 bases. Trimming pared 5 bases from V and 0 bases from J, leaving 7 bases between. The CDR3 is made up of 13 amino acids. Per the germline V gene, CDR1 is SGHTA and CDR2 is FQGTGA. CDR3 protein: CASSRDHQETQYF. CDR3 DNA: TGTGCCAGCAGCCGGGATCACCAAGAGACCCAGTACTTC.

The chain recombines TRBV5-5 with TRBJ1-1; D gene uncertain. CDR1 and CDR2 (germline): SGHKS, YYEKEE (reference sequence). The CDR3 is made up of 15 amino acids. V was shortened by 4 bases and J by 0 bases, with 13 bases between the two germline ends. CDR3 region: CASSPDGNMNTEAFF. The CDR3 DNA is TGTGCCAGCAGCCCCGACGGTAACATGAACACTGAAGCTTTCTTT.

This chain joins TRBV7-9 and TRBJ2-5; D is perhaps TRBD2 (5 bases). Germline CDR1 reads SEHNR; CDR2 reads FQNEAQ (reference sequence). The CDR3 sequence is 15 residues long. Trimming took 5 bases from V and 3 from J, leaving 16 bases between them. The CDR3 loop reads CASSPRRSGKETQYF. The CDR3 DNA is TGTGCCAGCAGCCCCCGGCGAAGCGGTAAAGAGACCCAGTACTTC.

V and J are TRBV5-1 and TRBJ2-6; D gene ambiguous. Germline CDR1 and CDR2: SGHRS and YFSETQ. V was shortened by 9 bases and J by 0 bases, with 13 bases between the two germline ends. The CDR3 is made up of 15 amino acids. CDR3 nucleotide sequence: TGCGCCACCTCGCCTCTGTCCTCTGGGGCCAACGTCCTGACTTTC. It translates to CATSPLSSGANVLTF.